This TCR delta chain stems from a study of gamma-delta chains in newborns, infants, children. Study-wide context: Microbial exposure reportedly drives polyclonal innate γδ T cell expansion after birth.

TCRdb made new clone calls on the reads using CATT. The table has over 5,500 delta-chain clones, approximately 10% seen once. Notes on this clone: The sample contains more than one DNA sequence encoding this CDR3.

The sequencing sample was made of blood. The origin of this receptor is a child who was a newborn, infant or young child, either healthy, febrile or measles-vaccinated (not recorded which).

The CDR3 loop is CACDTVLGDTSSWDTRQMFF. CDR3 coding DNA: TGTGCCTGTGACACCGTACTGGGGGATACCAGCTCCTGGGACACCCGACAGATGTTTTTC. The gene calls are TRDV2 and TRDJ3; 12 bases align to TRDD3. Per the germline V gene, CDR1 is GEAIGNYY and CDR2 is EKD. Losses at the gene ends were 0 bases for V and 0 bases for J; bases not matched to a gene: 5. The CDR3 totals 20 residues.